The rows below give T cell receptor beta chains drawn from one sample of a study of shared clonotypes between healthy human individuals. Measured with immunoSEQ multiplex PCR; TCRdb has only the in-frame clones, and not every one. The sample includes around 2,000,000 clones, about 94% of them seen just once. The specimen was naive CD8+ T cells sorted from blood. The receptor set was obtained from a man aged 18 to 35 in good health. Both conserved end residues are part of each CDR3. D genes are given only for firm matches. Rows give clone size only sometimes, using once, few, many, or a class for an expanded clone.

D gene,clone size,J gene,V gene,CDR3 DNA,CDR3 protein
-,once,TRBJ2-1,TRBV29-1,TGCAGCGTTGAACACCCAGGAGCCTCTATGGATGAGCAGTTCTTC,CSVEHPGASMDEQFF
TRBD2,-,TRBJ2-3,TRBV7-9,TGTGCCAGCAGGTCAAGCGGGGAATCAGGAGATACGCAGTATTTT,CASRSSGESGDTQYF
-,-,TRBJ1-3,TRBV7-2,TGTGCCAGCAGCTTAGCGCTTCCTTATCAGGCTTTAGGAAACACCATATATTTT,CASSLALPYQALGNTIYF
-,-,TRBJ2-5,TRBV30,TGTGCCTGGAGTGGTATACAGGGCCAAGAGACCCAGTACTTC,CAWSGIQGQETQYF
-,-,TRBJ1-5,TRBV19,TGTGCCAGTAGTATTGTGAATCAGCCCCAGCATTTT,CASSIVNQPQHF
-,-,TRBJ1-3,TRBV19,TGTGCCAGTAGTATCGACAGCTCTGGAAACACCATATATTTT,CASSIDSSGNTIYF
-,-,TRBJ2-7,TRBV27,TGTGCCAGCAGTGTTACAGGGCGCTACGAGCAGTACTTC,CASSVTGRYEQYF
-,-,TRBJ1-5,TRBV4-1,TGCGCCAGCAGCCAAGATGTCTCGGGGTTTCAGCCCCAGCATTTT,CASSQDVSGFQPQHF
TRBD1,-,TRBJ2-7,TRBV6-1,TGTGCCAGCATTTCCGGGACAGGGGCCTACGAGCAGTACTTC,CASISGTGAYEQYF
TRBD2,-,TRBJ2-3,TRBV7-8,TGTGCCAGCAGCTCCGGGACTAGCGGGTTTACTAGCACAGATACGCAGTATTTT,CASSSGTSGFTSTDTQYF
-,-,TRBJ2-7,TRBV11-2,TGTGCCAGCAAGGACCGCTACGAGCAGTACTTC,CASKDRYEQYF
-,-,TRBJ1-4,TRBV7-9,TGTGCCAGCAGCTCCACGGCCGGGGCAGGAACTAATGAAAAACTGTTTTTT,CASSSTAGAGTNEKLFF
TRBD2,-,TRBJ2-7,TRBV2,TGTGCCAGTAAGAGCGGGGAGCCCTACGAGCAGTACTTC,CASKSGEPYEQYF
-,few,TRBJ1-6,TRBV11-2,TGTGCCAGCAGCTTAGACAGGGCACGGGATTCACCCCTCCACTTT,CASSLDRARDSPLHF
-,-,TRBJ2-3,TRBV11-2,TGTGCCAGCAGCTCGGGCAGGAATGGGTGGGCAGATACGCAGTATTTT,CASSSGRNGWADTQYF
TRBD1,-,TRBJ1-2,TRBV27,TGTGCCAGCAGTTTCTACCGGGACAGGGACTATGGCTACACCTTC,CASSFYRDRDYGYTF
-,-,TRBJ1-5,TRBV27,TGTGCCAGCAGTTTCAGGGGTGGGGGTCAGCCCCAGCATTTT,CASSFRGGGQPQHF
-,-,TRBJ2-7,TRBV6-5,TGTGCCAGCAGTTTAATGATAGGTGACTACGAGCAGTACTTC,CASSLMIGDYEQYF
-,-,TRBJ1-4,TRBV18,TGTGCCAGCTCACCGATCGAGGGGAATGAAAAACTGTTTTTT,CASSPIEGNEKLFF
-,-,TRBJ2-2,TRBV9,TGTGCCAGCAGCGTAGTATCGGCAGCCACCGGGGAGCTGTTTTTT,CASSVVSAATGELFF
TRBD2,-,TRBJ2-1,TRBV9,TGTGCCAGCAGCGTTCCGGGACTAGCGGGGAATGAGCAGTTCTTC,CASSVPGLAGNEQFF
-,-,TRBJ2-7,TRBV27,TGTGCCAGCAGTTTACGCGGCCCTTTTCGGTCCTACGAGCAGTACTTC,CASSLRGPFRSYEQYF
-,-,TRBJ1-2,TRBV10-3,TGTGCCATCAGTGAGTCTGAAGGGGTAGGGTATGGCTACACCTTC,CAISESEGVGYGYTF
TRBD1,once,TRBJ1-3,TRBV28,TGTGCCAGCAGTTGGGGACAGGGGTCCTCTGGAAACACCATATATTTT,CASSWGQGSSGNTIYF
-,-,TRBJ1-2,TRBV9,TGTGCCAGCAGCGTAGGGGGAGGTACCTATGGCTACACCTTC,CASSVGGGTYGYTF
-,-,TRBJ1-2,TRBV19,TGTGCCAGTAGTATAGTCGCTACGGAGGGATCCACCTTC,CASSIVATEGSTF
TRBD1,-,TRBJ2-7,TRBV6-5,TGTGCCAGCAGTTACGGGGCAGGGGGCGCCTACGAGCAGTACTTC,CASSYGAGGAYEQYF
-,-,TRBJ1-6,TRBV13,TGTGCCAGCAGCGAAAGGGACCTTCACTCCTATAATTCACCCCTCCACTTT,CASSERDLHSYNSPLHF
TRBD2,-,TRBJ2-3,TRBV4-3,TGCGCCAGCAGCCAAGATCACCTAGCGGGAGCAGATACGCAGTATTTT,CASSQDHLAGADTQYF
TRBD2,-,TRBJ2-3,TRBV29-1,TGCAGCGTCTCCGGGACTAGCGGAAGCACAGATACGCAGTATTTT,CSVSGTSGSTDTQYF
-,-,TRBJ1-5,TRBV5-8,TGTGCCAGCAGCTTTGAAGCCGGGGGCTTGCAGCCCCAGCATTTT,CASSFEAGGLQPQHF
-,-,TRBJ1-5,TRBV19,TGTGCCAGTAGTATTGCGGTGACAGTGAGAAATCAGCCCCAGCATTTT,CASSIAVTVRNQPQHF
TRBD2,-,TRBJ2-5,TRBV6-5,TGTGCGACGAAATTTCTTAGCGGGAGTCGGGAGACCCAGTACTTC,CATKFLSGSRETQYF
-,-,TRBJ2-7,TRBV14,TGTGCCAGCAGCCCCACGGGGTGGGGGTACTACGAGCAGTACTTC,CASSPTGWGYYEQYF
-,-,TRBJ2-5,TRBV6-5,TGTGCCAGCAGTTACTACGGGGTTCCGGAGACCCAGTACTTC,CASSYYGVPETQYF
-,-,TRBJ2-1,TRBV6-4,TGTGCCAGCAGTTTTACTAGGGGCCCCTACAATGAGCAGTTCTTC,CASSFTRGPYNEQFF
-,-,TRBJ2-7,TRBV30,TGTGCCTGTTCAGGGGGACTGGGTGTTTACGAGCAGTACTTC,CACSGGLGVYEQYF
-,-,TRBJ2-5,TRBV11-2,TGTGCCAGCAGCTTCGGGGACGAGGGGCAAAAAGAGACCCAGTACTTC,CASSFGDEGQKETQYF
-,-,TRBJ2-7,TRBV10-2,TGCGCCAGCCGACAGGATACCTACGAGCAGTACTTC,CASRQDTYEQYF